The 24 T cell receptor beta chains below all came from one sample that was sequenced in a study. From the 5' RACE reads, TCRdb called clonotypes with MiXCR, one entry per CDR3 protein. The repertoire holds roughly 58,000 distinct CDR3 sequences, less than 25% seen once, with around 3.2% in the top ten. The sorted Tregs were CD4+CD25+CD127-/low cells. The source material was tumor-infiltrating Tregs sorted from the breast tumor. All receptors come from a female donor with breast cancer.

V is TRBV4-2 and J is TRBJ2-1; TRBD2 matches at 11 bases. Germline lookup yields CDR1 LGHNA and CDR2 YNFKEQ. CDR3 length: 16 amino acids. The V and J ends lost 2 bases and 5 bases, in that order; junction bases with no gene match: 5. The CDR3 coding sequence is TGTGCCAGCAGCCAAATCGGGACTAGCGGAAACAATGAGCAGTTCTTC. Protein: CASSQIGTSGNNEQFF.

The chain recombines TRBV5-1 with TRBJ1-4; D unclear. V dropped 0 bases and J dropped 4 bases, with 7 bases sitting between them. CDR3 length equals 14 residues. Germline assignment: CDR1 SGHRS and CDR2 YFSETQ. The CDR3 spells CASSLDGNNEKLFF. As DNA, the CDR3 is TGCGCCAGCAGCTTGGACGGGAATAATGAAAAACTGTTTTTT.

Ten or more counts support this clonotype. The chain combines TRBV12-3 or TRBV12-4 with TRBJ1-5; a weak D match, TRBD1 (5 bases). This CDR3 contains 15 residues. The V end was cut by 2 bases, the J end by 1 base, with 9 bases between. CDR3 sequence: CASSLSGSSNQPQHF. In DNA form, the CDR3 reads TGTGCCAGCAGTTTATCAGGGTCGAGCAATCAGCCCCAGCATTTT.

The rearrangement links TRBV28 to TRBJ1-5, with 8 bases lining up with TRBD1. The germline CDR1 and CDR2 sequences are MDHEN and SYDVKM. The V and J ends lost 6 bases and 1 base, in that order; junction bases with no gene match: 5. CDR3 size: 15 residues. In nucleotides, the CDR3 is TGTGCCAGCAGCCCAGGGGGCGAAAGCAATCAGCCCCAGCATTTT. It codes for CASSPGGESNQPQHF.

There are a few counts of this clonotype. CDR3 sequence reads: CASSHVGGKNSPLHF. The CDR3 DNA follows: TGCGCCAGCAGCCATGTGGGGGGTAAAAATTCACCCCTCCACTTT. This chain connects TRBV4-1 to TRBJ1-6, with D perhaps TRBD1 (5 bases). CDR3 size: 15 residues. Between the trimmed V and J ends, which lost 3 bases and 7 bases, there was a span of 13 bases. Germline values: CDR1 MGHRA, CDR2 YSYEKL.

This clonotype was seen a handful of times. V usage is TRBV7-9 and J usage is TRBJ2-7, with TRBD1 matching 10 bases. The length of the CDR3 is 15 residues. Germline V gene sequence: CDR1 SEHNR, CDR2 FQNEAQ (reference sequence). Unmatched junction bases numbered 9, after V lost 5 bases and J lost 5 bases. The CDR3 DNA is TGTGCCAGCAGCCCAAAGGGACAGGGGATCGACGAGCAGTACTTC. It yields the protein CASSPKGQGIDEQYF.

This clonotype has a single count. A read error may be the cause here, since a much bigger clone is one base away. The chain uses TRBV5-1 and TRBJ2-1; maybe TRBD1 (6 bases). The CDR3 has 14 amino acids. The V end lost 2 bases, the J end lost 8 bases, and 14 bases lay between the germline ends. Germline V CDR1 and CDR2: SGHRS, YFSETQ. This CDR3 reads CASSLQGYEDEQFF. The CDR3 bases are TGCGCCAGCAGCTTACAGGGTTATGAGGATGAGCAGTTCTTC.

The V and J genes are TRBV7-6 and TRBJ2-2; 11 positions agree with TRBD2. Per the germline V gene, CDR1 is SGHVS and CDR2 is FNYEAQ. The CDR3 extends over 16 amino acids. J was trimmed by 5 bases and V by 5 bases; bases with no gene match: 7. CDR3 protein: CASSPLAGGQTGELFF. The CDR3 nucleotides are TGTGCCAGCAGCCCCTTAGCGGGGGGGCAAACCGGGGAGCTGTTTTTT.

This clonotype was detected a few times. This chain connects TRBV20-1 to TRBJ2-4; D might be TRBD2 (7 bases). This CDR3 has 15 residues. From germline, CDR1 is DFQATT and CDR2 SNEGSKA (reference sequence). V lost 0 bases, J lost 7 bases, and 16 bases lay in between. The CDR3 loop reads CSARESLQGGNIQYF. The CDR3 DNA reads as TGCAGTGCTAGAGAAAGTTTACAGGGAGGGAACATTCAGTACTTC.

This clonotype was counted many times. The chain uses TRBV12-3 or TRBV12-4 and TRBJ1-5; no reliable D call. Between the trimmed V and J ends, which lost 5 bases and 1 base, there was a span of 9 bases. The CDR3 spans 14 residues. The CDR3 spells CASSPERSNQPQHF. DNA for the CDR3: TGTGCCAGCAGTCCGGAGAGGAGCAATCAGCCCCAGCATTTT.

This clonotype was observed at least ten times. V usage is TRBV20-1 and J usage is TRBJ2-7; TRBD2 agrees at 11 bases. This CDR3 has 13 residues. In germline, CDR1 is DFQATT, CDR2 SNEGSKA (reference sequence). Trimming cost V 4 bases and J 2 bases; bases outside gene matches: 1. CDR3 residues: CSAILAGAYEQYF. DNA of the CDR3: TGCAGTGCTATACTAGCGGGAGCCTACGAGCAGTACTTC.

This clonotype was counted ten times or more. The rearrangement joins TRBV7-3 to TRBJ2-7; 14 positions match TRBD2. CDR1 is SGHTA and CDR2 is FQGTGA in the germline V gene. The CDR3 length is 14 residues. J was trimmed by 7 bases and V by 4 bases; bases with no gene match: 3. This CDR3 reads CASSSGLAGDEQYF. DNA for the CDR3: TGTGCCAGCAGCTCGGGACTAGCGGGAGATGAGCAGTACTTC.

Concerning this clonotype itself: Being one base from a much bigger clone, this may be a read error. The chain is built from TRBV6-6 and TRBJ1-5, with D possibly being TRBD1 (5 bases). The CDR3 is 16 residues long. CDR1 is MNHNY, CDR2 SVGAGI, per germline (reference sequence). The V end was cut by 6 bases, the J end by 6 bases, with 21 bases between. The CDR3 nucleotides are TGTGCCAGCAGCCATGATACGGCAGGGATGGGTCAGCCCCAGCATTTT. Translated: CASSHDTAGMGQPQHF.

The V and J genes are TRBV18 and TRBJ1-1; D unresolved. This CDR3 comprises 13 residues. CDR1 and CDR2 (germline): KGHSH, LQKENI. V dropped 6 bases and J dropped 0 bases, with 8 bases sitting between them. CDR3 loop: CASSSGVNTEAFF. In DNA, the CDR3 is TGTGCCAGCTCCAGCGGGGTGAACACTGAAGCTTTCTTT.

A few counts support this clonotype. A single base separates this from a much larger clone, so it may be a read error. The chain is built from TRBV5-1 and TRBJ2-1; D is undetermined. Germline lookup yields CDR1 SGHRS and CDR2 YFSETQ. The CDR3 contains 11 residues. The CDR3, as DNA: TGCGCCAGCACGGCCGCGAGTGAGCATTTCTTC. This sequence encodes CASTAASEHFF.

The rearrangement links TRBV4-2 to TRBJ1-1; tentatively, D is TRBD1 (5 bases). CDR3 length: 15 amino acids. Germline V gene lookup returns CDR1 LGHNA and CDR2 YNFKEQ. V was shortened by 0 bases and J by 4 bases, with 12 bases between the two germline ends. The DNA for the CDR3 is TGTGCCAGCAGCCAAGACCCGGGGGTAGGCACTGAAGCTTTCTTT. Translated, it gives CASSQDPGVGTEAFF.

This clonotype occurred a few times. The chain uses TRBV9 and TRBJ1-2; TRBD1 matches at 7 bases. Germline CDR1 is SGDLS and CDR2 is YYNGEE. The CDR3 is 13 amino acids. After removal of 3 bases from V and 8 bases from J, the junction contained 7 bases not matched to a gene. CDR3 residues: CASSAGQRKGYTF. The DNA for the CDR3 is TGTGCCAGCAGCGCGGGACAGAGGAAAGGCTACACCTTC.

This clonotype appeared a few times. The J gene is TRBJ1-1, the V gene TRBV3-1, with no clear D. The germline V and J ends were trimmed by 1 base and 2 bases, with 5 bases remaining between them. This CDR3 comprises 13 residues. The germline CDR1 and CDR2 sequences are LGHDT and YNNKEL (reference sequence). CDR3 loop: CASSQGSNTEAFF. Written as DNA, the CDR3 is TGTGCCAGCAGCCAAGGCAGCAACACTGAAGCTTTCTTT.

This clonotype was detected many times. The chain carries TRBV6-1 and TRBJ1-2; D is possibly TRBD1 (5 bases). The CDR3 length is 13 residues. The germline V and J ends were trimmed by 2 bases and 4 bases, with 8 bases remaining between them. The germline V gene encodes CDR1 MNHNS and CDR2 SASEGT. CDR3 nucleotide sequence: TGTGCCAGCAGTGAATGGGGGACCTATGGCTACACCTTC. This translates into CASSEWGTYGYTF.

The chain combines TRBV5-1 with TRBJ1-1, with 10 bases that match TRBD1. The J segment lost 3 bases and the V segment lost 3 bases, leaving 14 bases of the junction unmatched. Per germline, CDR1 SGHRS and CDR2 YFSETQ. This CDR3 is built from 18 residues. The chain's CDR3 is CASSSERDRGRRDTEAFF. DNA for the CDR3: TGCGCCAGCAGCTCTGAAAGAGACAGGGGGCGGAGGGACACTGAAGCTTTCTTT.

The table lists this clonotype with many counts. CDR3 residues: CALGRGQGTYGYTF. CDR3 bases: TGTGCCCTGGGTAGAGGACAGGGTACCTATGGCTACACCTTC. This chain links TRBV6-6 with TRBJ1-2; 8 bases are a match to TRBD1. Unmatched junction bases numbered 12, after V lost 11 bases and J lost 4 bases. The V gene's germline CDR1 is MNHNY and CDR2 SVGAGI (reference sequence). This CDR3 contains 14 residues.

The V gene is TRBV4-2, the J gene TRBJ1-1; D is possibly TRBD1 (6 bases). Germline-derived CDR1 and CDR2 are LGHNA and YNFKEQ. The CDR3 has 14 residues. Trimming cost V 4 bases and J 6 bases, with 15 bases left between them. The CDR3 spells CASSPGASVSEAFF. The CDR3, as DNA: TGTGCCAGCAGCCCAGGGGCATCGGTATCTGAAGCTTTCTTT.

This clonotype appeared a few times. The gene calls are TRBV29-1 and TRBJ1-1; a possible D gene is TRBD1 (5 bases). The CDR3 runs to 11 residues. V was cut by 4 bases and J by 6 bases, with 9 bases left in between. Germline-derived CDR1 and CDR2 are SQVTM and ANQGSEA. The CDR3 DNA follows: TGCAGCGTTGCGGGGGTAGCTGAAGCTTTCTTT. Protein: CSVAGVAEAFF. The full variable domain, completed using reference TRBV29-1 and TRBJ1-1, is SAVISQKPSRDICQRGTSLTIQCQVDSQVTMMFWYRQQPGQSLTLIATANQGSEATYESGFVIDKFPISRPNLTFSTLTVSNMSPEDSSIYLCSVAGVAEAFFGQGTRLTVV.

This clonotype was recorded a few times. The V gene is TRBV7-8, the J gene TRBJ1-1; D gene ambiguous. Germline V lookup: CDR1 SGHVS, CDR2 FQNEAQ. There are 12 residues in the CDR3. V was pared by 2 bases and J by 4 bases, with 5 bases between. The CDR3 coding sequence is TGTGCCAGCAGCTTACCACCCACTGAAGCTTTCTTT. It encodes CASSLPPTEAFF.